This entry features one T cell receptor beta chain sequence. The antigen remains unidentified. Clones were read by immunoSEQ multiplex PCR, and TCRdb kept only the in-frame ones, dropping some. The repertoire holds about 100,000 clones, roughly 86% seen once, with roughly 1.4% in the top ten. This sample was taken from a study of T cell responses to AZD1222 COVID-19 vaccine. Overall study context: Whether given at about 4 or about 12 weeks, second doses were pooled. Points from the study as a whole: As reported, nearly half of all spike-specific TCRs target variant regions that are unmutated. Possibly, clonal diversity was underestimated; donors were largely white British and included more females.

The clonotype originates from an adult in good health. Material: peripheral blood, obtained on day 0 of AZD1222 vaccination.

The CDR3: CASSQDRASGNTDTQYF. CDR3 in DNA: TGCGCCAGCAGCCAAGATCGCGCTAGCGGGAACACAGATACGCAGTATTTT. This chain links TRBV4-3 with TRBJ2-3; 9 bases fit TRBD2. The CDR3 loop spans 17 amino acids. Germline V CDR1 and CDR2: LGHNA, YSLEER. V lost 0 bases to trimming and J lost 2 bases; unmatched junction nucleotides: 6.